This T cell receptor beta chain was observed in a study of blood T cells in healthy people across ages. Study-level findings and limits: In long-lived donors, naive CD4+ cell counts and diversity exceeded those of aged donors. It was held that diversity estimates obtained from one million T cells represented underestimates.

Turning to this clonotype: The antigen remains unidentified.

Germline V gives CDR1 MGHRA, CDR2 YSYEKL. The CDR3 sequence is 16 residues long. The V end lost 3 bases, the J end lost 5 bases, and 16 bases lay between the germline ends. Every donor provided ten milliliters of peripheral blood. Using a J-beta primer mix together with a sample-barcoded 5' primer, a second PCR was run for about 6 to 11 cycles. Each TCR beta cDNA got a 12-nucleotide random molecular identifier. A single record per CDR3 protein comes from TCRdb applying MiXCR to the 5' RACE reads. This sample yields about 970,000 distinct CDR3 sequences, of which about 53% are seen a single time; roughly a fifth belongs to the top ten.

The sample taken for sequencing was blood. The chain employs TRBV4-1 and TRBJ1-4, with D unresolved. This clonotype was sampled from a woman aged 55-69 years in good health. Here the CDR3 reads CASSQLGSGGNEKLFF. The CDR3 coding sequence is TGCGCCAGCAGCCAGTTAGGGTCTGGCGGAAATGAAAAACTGTTTTTT.